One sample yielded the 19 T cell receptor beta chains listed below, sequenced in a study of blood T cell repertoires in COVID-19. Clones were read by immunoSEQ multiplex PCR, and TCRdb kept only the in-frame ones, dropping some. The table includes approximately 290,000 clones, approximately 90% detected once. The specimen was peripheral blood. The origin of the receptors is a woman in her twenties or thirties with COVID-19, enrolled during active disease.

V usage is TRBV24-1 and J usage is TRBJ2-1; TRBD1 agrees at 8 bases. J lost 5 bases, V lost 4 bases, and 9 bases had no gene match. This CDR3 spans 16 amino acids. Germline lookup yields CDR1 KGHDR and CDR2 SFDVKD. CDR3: CATSDARDRRDNEQFF. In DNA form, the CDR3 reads TGTGCCACCAGTGACGCCCGGGACAGGAGAGACAATGAGCAGTTCTTC.

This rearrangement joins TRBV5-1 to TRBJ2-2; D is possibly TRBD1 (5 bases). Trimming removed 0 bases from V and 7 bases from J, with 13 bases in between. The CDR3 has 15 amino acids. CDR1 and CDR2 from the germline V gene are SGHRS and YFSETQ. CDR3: CASSLAAGMGGELFF. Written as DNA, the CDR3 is TGCGCCAGCAGCTTGGCCGCAGGGATGGGCGGGGAGCTGTTTTTT. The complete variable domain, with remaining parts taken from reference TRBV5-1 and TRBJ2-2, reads KAGVTQTPRYLIKTRGQQVTLSCSPISGHRSVSWYQQTPGQGLQFLFEYFSETQRNKGNFPGRFSGRQFSNSRSEMNVSTLELGDSALYLCASSLAAGMGGELFFGEGSRLTVL.

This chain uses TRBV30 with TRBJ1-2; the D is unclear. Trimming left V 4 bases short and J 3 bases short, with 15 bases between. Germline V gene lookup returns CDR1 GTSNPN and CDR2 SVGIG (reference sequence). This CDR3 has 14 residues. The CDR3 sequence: CAWTPGLPDYGYTF. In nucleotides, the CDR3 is TGTGCCTGGACACCCGGACTCCCTGACTATGGCTACACCTTC.

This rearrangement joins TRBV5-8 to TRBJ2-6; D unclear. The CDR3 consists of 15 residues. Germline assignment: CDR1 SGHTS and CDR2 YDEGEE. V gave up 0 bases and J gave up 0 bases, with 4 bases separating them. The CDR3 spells CASSLDLSGANVLTF. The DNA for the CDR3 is TGTGCCAGCAGCTTGGATCTCTCTGGGGCCAACGTCCTGACTTTC.

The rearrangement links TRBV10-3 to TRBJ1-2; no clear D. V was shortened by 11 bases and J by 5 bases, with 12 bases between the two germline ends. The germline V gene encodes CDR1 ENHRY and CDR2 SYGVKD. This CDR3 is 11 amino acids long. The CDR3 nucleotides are TGTGCCGCGAGGTCAGAATATGGCTACACCTTC. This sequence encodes CAARSEYGYTF.

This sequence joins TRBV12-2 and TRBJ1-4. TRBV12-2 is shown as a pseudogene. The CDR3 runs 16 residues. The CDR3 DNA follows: TGTGCAAGTCGCTTAGCCTGGAGGGAAACTAATGAAAAACTGTTTTTT. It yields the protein CASRLAWRETNEKLFF.

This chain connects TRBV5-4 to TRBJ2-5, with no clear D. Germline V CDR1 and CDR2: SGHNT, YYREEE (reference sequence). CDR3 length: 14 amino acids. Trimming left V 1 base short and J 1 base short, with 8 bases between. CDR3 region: CASSLRQIQETQYF. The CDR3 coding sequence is TGTGCCAGCAGCTTGCGCCAGATCCAAGAGACCCAGTACTTC.

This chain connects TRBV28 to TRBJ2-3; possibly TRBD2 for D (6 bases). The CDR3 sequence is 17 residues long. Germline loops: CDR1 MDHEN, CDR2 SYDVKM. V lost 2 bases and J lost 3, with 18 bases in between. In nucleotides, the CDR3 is TGTGCCAGCAGTTTACCCGCGCTCGGGAGCCAGACAGATACGCAGTATTTT. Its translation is CASSLPALGSQTDTQYF. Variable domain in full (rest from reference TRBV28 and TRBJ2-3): DVKVTQSSRYLVKRTGEKVFLECVQDMDHENMFWYRQDPGLGLRLIYFSYDVKMKEKGDIPEGYSVSREKKERFSLILESASTNQTSMYLCASSLPALGSQTDTQYFGPGTRLTVL.

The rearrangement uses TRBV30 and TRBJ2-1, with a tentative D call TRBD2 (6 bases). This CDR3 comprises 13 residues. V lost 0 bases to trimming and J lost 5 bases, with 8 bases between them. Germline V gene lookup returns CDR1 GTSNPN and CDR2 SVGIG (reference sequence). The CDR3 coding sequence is TGTGCCTGGAGTGTGGGACTTCACAATGAGCAGTTCTTC. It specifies CAWSVGLHNEQFF.

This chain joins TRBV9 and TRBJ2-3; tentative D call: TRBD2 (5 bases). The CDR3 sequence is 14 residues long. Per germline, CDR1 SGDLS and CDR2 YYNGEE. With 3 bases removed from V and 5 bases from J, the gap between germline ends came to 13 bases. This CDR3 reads CASSDSDWQDTQYF. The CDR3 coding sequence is TGTGCCAGCAGCGACTCGGACTGGCAAGATACGCAGTATTTT.

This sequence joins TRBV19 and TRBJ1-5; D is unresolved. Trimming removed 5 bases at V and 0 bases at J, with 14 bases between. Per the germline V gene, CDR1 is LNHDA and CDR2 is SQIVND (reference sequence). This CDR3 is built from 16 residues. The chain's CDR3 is CASSLPDWDSNQPQHF. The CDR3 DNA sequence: TGTGCCAGTAGTTTGCCGGACTGGGATAGCAATCAGCCCCAGCATTTT. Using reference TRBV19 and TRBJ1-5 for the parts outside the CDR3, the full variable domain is DGGITQSPKYLFRKEGQNVTLSCEQNLNHDAMYWYRQDPGQGLRLIYYSQIVNDFQKGDIAEGYSVSREKKESFPLTVTSAQKNPTAFYLCASSLPDWDSNQPQHFGDGTRLSIL.

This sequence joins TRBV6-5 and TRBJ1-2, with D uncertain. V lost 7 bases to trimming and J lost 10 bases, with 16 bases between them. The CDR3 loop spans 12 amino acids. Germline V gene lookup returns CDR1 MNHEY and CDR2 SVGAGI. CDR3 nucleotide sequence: TGTGCCAGCACCCCCCGGGAAGGAAACTACACCTTC. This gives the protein CASTPREGNYTF.

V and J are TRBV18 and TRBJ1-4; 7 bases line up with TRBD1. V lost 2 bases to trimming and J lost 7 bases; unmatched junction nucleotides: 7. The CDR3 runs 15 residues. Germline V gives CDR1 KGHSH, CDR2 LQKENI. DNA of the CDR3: TGTGCCAGCTCACCAGAGGTGACAGGGTCTGAAAAACTGTTTTTT. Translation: CASSPEVTGSEKLFF.

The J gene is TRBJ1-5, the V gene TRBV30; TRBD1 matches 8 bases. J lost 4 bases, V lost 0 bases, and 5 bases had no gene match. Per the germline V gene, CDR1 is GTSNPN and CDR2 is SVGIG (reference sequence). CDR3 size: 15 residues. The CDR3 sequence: CAWSVPGGGNQPQHF. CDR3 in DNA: TGTGCCTGGAGTGTCCCAGGGGGCGGGAATCAGCCCCAGCATTTT.

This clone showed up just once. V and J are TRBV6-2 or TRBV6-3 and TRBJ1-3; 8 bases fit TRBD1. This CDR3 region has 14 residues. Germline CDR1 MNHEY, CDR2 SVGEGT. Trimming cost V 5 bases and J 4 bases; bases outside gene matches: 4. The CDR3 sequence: CASSPTGEGNTIYF. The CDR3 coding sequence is TGTGCCAGCAGTCCGACAGGGGAAGGAAACACCATATATTTT.

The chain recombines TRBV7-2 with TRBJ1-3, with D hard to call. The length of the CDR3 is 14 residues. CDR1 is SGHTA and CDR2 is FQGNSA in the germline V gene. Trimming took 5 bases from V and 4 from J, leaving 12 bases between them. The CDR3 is CASSQYQEGNTIYF. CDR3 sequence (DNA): TGTGCCAGCAGCCAGTACCAGGAAGGAAACACCATATATTTT. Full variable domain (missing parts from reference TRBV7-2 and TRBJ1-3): GAGVSQSPSNKVTEKGKDVELRCDPISGHTALYWYRQSLGQGLEFLIYFQGNSAPDKSGLPSDRFSAERTGGSVSTLTIQRTQQEDSAVYLCASSQYQEGNTIYFGEGSWLTVV.

CDR3 loop: CASSQESSGDYNEQFF. The CDR3, as DNA: TGTGCCAGCAGCCAAGAATCTAGCGGAGATTACAATGAGCAGTTCTTC. The genes are TRBV14 and TRBJ2-1; 7 bases fit TRBD2. V was clipped by 0 bases and J by 4 bases; unmatched bases: 6. The V gene's germline CDR1 is SGHDN and CDR2 FVKESK. The CDR3 extends over 16 amino acids.

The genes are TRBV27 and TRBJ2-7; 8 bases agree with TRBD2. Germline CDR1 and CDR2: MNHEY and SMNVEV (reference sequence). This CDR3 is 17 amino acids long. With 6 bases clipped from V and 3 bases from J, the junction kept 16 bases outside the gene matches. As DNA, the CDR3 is TGTGCCAGCAGATTCTCCCCGGGGGGGGCGGGGAGCTACGAGCAGTACTTC. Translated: CASRFSPGGAGSYEQYF.

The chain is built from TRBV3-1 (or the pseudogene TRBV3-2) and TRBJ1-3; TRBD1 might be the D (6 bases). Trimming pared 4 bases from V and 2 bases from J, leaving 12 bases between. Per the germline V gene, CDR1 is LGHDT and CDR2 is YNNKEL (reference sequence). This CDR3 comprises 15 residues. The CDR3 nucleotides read TGTGCCAGCAGCCCCAGGACAGACACTGGAAACACCATATATTTT. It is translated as CASSPRTDTGNTIYF.